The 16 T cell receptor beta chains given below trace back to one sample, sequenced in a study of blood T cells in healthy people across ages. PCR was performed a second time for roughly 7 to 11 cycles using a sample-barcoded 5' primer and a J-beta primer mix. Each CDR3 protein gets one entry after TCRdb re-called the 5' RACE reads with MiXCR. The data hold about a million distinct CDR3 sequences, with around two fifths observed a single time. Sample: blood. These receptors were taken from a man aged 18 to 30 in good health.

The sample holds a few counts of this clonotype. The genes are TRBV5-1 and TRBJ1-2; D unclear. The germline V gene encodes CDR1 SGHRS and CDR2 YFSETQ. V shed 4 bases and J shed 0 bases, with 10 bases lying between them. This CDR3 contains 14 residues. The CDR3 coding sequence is TGCGCCAGCAGCCCAAAGACTACTAACTATGGCTACACCTTC. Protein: CASSPKTTNYGYTF.

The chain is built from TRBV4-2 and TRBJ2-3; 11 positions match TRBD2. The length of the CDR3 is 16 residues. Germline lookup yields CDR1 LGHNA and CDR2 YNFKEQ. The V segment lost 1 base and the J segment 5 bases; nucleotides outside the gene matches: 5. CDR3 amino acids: CASSQVVAGGKDTQYF. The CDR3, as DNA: TGTGCCAGCAGCCAAGTGGTAGCGGGGGGGAAAGATACGCAGTATTTT.

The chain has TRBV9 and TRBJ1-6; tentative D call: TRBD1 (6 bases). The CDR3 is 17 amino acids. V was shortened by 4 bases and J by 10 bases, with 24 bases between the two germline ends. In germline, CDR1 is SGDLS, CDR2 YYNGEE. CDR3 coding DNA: TGTGCCAGCAGCTTCGGAGTTGCAGGGGCGTCTGGATCACCCCTCCACTTT. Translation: CASSFGVAGASGSPLHF.

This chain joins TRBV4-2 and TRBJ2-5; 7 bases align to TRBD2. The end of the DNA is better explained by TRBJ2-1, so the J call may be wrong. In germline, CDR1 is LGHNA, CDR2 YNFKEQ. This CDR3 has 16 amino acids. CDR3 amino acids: CASSQVPGTTKETQFF. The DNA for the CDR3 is TGTGCCAGCAGCCAGGTCCCCGGGACTACCAAAGAGACCCAGTTCTTC.

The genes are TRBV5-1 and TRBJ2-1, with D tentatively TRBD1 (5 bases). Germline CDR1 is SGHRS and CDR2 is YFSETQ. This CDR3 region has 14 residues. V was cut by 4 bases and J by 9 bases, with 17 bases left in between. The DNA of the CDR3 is TGCGCCAGCAGCGTGGGGTGGCAGGGTCGTGAGCAGTTCTTC. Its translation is CASSVGWQGREQFF.

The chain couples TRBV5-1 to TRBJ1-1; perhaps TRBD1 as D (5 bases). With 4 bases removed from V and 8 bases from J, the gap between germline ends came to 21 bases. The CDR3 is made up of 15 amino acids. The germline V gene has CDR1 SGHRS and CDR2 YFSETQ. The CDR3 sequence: CASSVAGQGGGEAFF. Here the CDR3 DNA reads TGCGCCAGCAGCGTGGCGGGTCAGGGTGGTGGCGAAGCTTTCTTT.

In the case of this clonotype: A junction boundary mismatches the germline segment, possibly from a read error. CDR3 nucleotides: TGTGCCAGCAGTCTATCTTGGGGACTAGCGGGACCAAGGCGGACCCAGTTCTTC. It specifies CASSLSWGLAGPRRTQFF. The rearrangement uses TRBV27 and TRBJ2-5, with TRBD2 matching 13 bases. The J call may be mistaken, given a closer DNA end match to TRBJ2-1. Germline V gene sequence: CDR1 MNHEY, CDR2 SMNVEV (reference sequence). The CDR3 length is 18 residues.

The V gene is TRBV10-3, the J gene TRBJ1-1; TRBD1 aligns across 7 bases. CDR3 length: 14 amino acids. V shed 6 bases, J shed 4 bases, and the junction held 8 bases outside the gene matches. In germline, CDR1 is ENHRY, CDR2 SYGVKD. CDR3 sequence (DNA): TGTGCCATCAGCCCGGACAGGATGAGCACTGAAGCTTTCTTT. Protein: CAISPDRMSTEAFF.

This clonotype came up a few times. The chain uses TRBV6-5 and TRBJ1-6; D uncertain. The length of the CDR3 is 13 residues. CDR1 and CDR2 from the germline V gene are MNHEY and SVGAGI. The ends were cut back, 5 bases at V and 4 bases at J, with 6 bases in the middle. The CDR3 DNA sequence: TGTGCCAGCAGTACACATTATAATTCACCCCTCCACTTT. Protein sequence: CASSTHYNSPLHF.

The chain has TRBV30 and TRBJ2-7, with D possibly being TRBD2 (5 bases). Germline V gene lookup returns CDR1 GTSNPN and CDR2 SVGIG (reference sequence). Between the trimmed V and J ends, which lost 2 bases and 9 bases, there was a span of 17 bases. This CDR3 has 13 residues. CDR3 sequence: CAWSQPTRGRQYF. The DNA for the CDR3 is TGTGCCTGGAGTCAGCCTACACGGGGTCGGCAGTACTTC.

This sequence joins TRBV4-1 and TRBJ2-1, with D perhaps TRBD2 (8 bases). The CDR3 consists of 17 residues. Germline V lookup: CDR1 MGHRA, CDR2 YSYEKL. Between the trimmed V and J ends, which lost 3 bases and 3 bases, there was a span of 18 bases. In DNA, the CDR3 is TGCGCCAGCAGCCACAAGTCCGGGGGGGACAGCTACAATGAGCAGTTCTTC. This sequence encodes CASSHKSGGDSYNEQFF.

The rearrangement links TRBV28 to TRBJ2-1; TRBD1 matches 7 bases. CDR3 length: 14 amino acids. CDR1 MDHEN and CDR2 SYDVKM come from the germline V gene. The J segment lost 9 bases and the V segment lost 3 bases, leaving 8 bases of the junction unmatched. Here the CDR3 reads CASSFTGVGGEQFF. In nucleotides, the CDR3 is TGTGCCAGCAGTTTCACAGGGGTAGGAGGTGAGCAGTTCTTC.

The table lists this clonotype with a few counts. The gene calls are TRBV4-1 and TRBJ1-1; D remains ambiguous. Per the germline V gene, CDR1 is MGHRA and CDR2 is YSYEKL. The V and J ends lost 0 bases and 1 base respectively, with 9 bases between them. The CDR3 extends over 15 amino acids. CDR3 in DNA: TGCGCCAGCAGCCAAGAAGCCAGCCCGAACACTGAAGCTTTCTTT. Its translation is CASSQEASPNTEAFF.

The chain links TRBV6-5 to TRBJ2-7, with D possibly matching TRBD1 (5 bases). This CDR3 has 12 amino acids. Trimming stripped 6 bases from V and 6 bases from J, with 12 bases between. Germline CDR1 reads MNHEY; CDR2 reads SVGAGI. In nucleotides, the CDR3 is TGTGCCAGCAGGTTAGACAGAGGCGAGCAGTACTTC. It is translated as CASRLDRGEQYF.

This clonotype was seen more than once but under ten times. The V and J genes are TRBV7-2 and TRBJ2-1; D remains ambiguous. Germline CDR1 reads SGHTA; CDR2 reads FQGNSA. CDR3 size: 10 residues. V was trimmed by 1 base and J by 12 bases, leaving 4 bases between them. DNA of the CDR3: TGTGCCAGCAGCTTAGATGGGCAGTTCTTC. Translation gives CASSLDGQFF.

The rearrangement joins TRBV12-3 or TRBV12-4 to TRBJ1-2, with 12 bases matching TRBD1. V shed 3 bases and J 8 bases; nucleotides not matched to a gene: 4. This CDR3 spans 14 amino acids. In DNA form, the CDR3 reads TGTGCCAGCAGTTTTCTGGGGACAGGGGGCGGCTACACCTTC. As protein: CASSFLGTGGGYTF.